The present T cell receptor beta chain was sequenced within a study of beta chain features in type 1 diabetes. In the study overall: Sorted cell examination encompassed roughly 98,000,000 cells across all samples. Findings and caveats of the study: The study found moderately but significantly shorter TCRB CDR3s in all four CD4+ subsets of Type 1 diabetes patients. The analysis here could not establish whether HLA type shapes TCRB rearrangement. Compared with healthy donors, patients appeared to share more similar naive, central memory and regulatory TCRB repertoires. In type 1 diabetes patients, VDJ junctions had fewer insertions; deletions at these junctions were more frequent.

This clone was seen only a few times. The target antigen is unknown. The V gene lost 6 bases and the J gene lost 4 bases, with 17 bases spanning the gap. Germline loops: CDR1 SGHAT, CDR2 FQNNGV. The CDR3 is 15 residues long. Since all of the isolated RNA was reverse transcribed, expressed TCRB transcripts were what got sequenced. Sequencing used immunoSEQ multiplex PCR; TCRdb keeps in-frame clones, though not all of them. The data contain around 250,000 clones, around 13% of them singletons. The receptor's source is a man under 40 with type 1 diabetes. Sequenced: naive CD4+ T cells from blood. The V and J genes are TRBV11-2 and TRBJ2-3; a weak D match, TRBD2 (6 bases). The CDR3, as DNA: TGTGCCAGCAGTCAGCGGCCGGGCGGGGCAGATACGCAGTATTTT. Protein: CASSQRPGGADTQYF. Based on the CDR3 plus reference TRBV11-2 and TRBJ2-3, the full variable domain is EAGVAQSPRYKIIEKRQSVAFWCNPISGHATLYWYQQILGQGPKLLIQFQNNGVVDDSQLPKDRFSAERLKGVDSTLKIQPAKLEDSAVYLCASSQRPGGADTQYFGPGTRLTVL.